A single sample is the source of the 23 T cell receptor beta chains below, sequenced in a study of molecular identifiers for immune sequencing clone quantification. TCRdb re-analysed the PCR reads in MiXCR, keeping a single row per CDR3 protein. The sample has 550,000 to 750,000 distinct CDR3 sequences; less than 20% are singletons. The source material was naive CD8+ T cells from blood, with Jurkat cell RNA spiked in. Stated subset: FACS-sorted CD8+CD4-CCR7+CD45RA+ naive T cells. The receptors originated from a human donor in good health. Some libraries in this study had Jurkat cell RNA spiked in.

V gene TRBV7-9 combines with J gene TRBJ2-1, with 11 nucleotides matching TRBD1. V lost 5 bases, J lost 9 bases, and 9 bases stayed unmatched. Germline CDR1 and CDR2: SEHNR and FQNEAQ (reference sequence). The CDR3 length is 15 residues. The CDR3 here is CASSLRDRGLIEQFF. The DNA of the CDR3 is TGTGCCAGCAGCCTCCGGGACAGGGGGTTGATTGAGCAGTTCTTC.

This clonotype was recorded many times. The chain uses TRBV7-8 and TRBJ2-3; 7 positions match TRBD1. Trimming cost V 5 bases and J 3 bases; bases outside gene matches: 5. CDR1 and CDR2 from the germline V gene are SGHVS and FQNEAQ. The CDR3 contains 14 residues. The CDR3 DNA reads TGTGCCAGCAGCCCGAGACAGGGTACAGATACGCAGTATTTT. Amino acids: CASSPRQGTDTQYF.

This clonotype was recorded many times. The V call is TRBV12-5, the J call TRBJ2-5; the match to TRBD1 covers 9 bases. V lost 4 bases, J lost 7 bases, and 7 bases stayed unmatched. There are 14 residues in the CDR3. In germline, CDR1 is LGHNT, CDR2 FRNRAP. CDR3 in amino acids: CASGYLNRGLTQYF. For the CDR3, the DNA is TGTGCTAGTGGTTACCTCAACAGGGGGCTGACCCAGTACTTC.

This clonotype occurred many times. The rearrangement links TRBV20-1 to TRBJ1-1; perhaps TRBD1 as D (5 bases). V dropped 0 bases and J dropped 0 bases, with 11 bases sitting between them. CDR1 DFQATT and CDR2 SNEGSKA come from the germline V gene (reference sequence). The CDR3 extends over 15 amino acids. Here the CDR3 DNA reads TGCAGTGCTAGAGATTTCAGGGCGGTGAACACTGAAGCTTTCTTT. This sequence encodes CSARDFRAVNTEAFF.

This clonotype was detected only a few times. The V gene is TRBV2, the J gene TRBJ2-3, with D perhaps matching TRBD1 (6 bases). The CDR3 extends over 15 amino acids. Trimming removed 6 bases from V and 0 bases from J, with 13 bases in between. Germline lookup yields CDR1 SNHLY and CDR2 FYNNEI. As DNA, the CDR3 is TGTGCCAGCAGAACCCCGGACAGCAGCACAGATACGCAGTATTTT. It specifies CASRTPDSSTDTQYF.

The rearrangement links TRBV20-1 to TRBJ1-5; a weak D match, TRBD1 (6 bases). The ends were cut back, 6 bases at V and 7 bases at J, with 19 bases in the middle. Looked up from germline, CDR1 is DFQATT and CDR2 is SNEGSKA (reference sequence). The CDR3 contains 14 residues. The DNA of the CDR3 is TGCAGTGCCAAAGATACAGGGTTAGGCCAGCCCCAGCATTTT. Its translation: CSAKDTGLGQPQHF.

This clonotype occurred many times. The V call is TRBV20-1, the J call TRBJ2-7, with 7 bases identical to TRBD1. V was clipped by 2 bases and J by 4 bases; unmatched bases: 11. Germline CDR1 DFQATT, CDR2 SNEGSKA (reference sequence). The CDR3 sequence is 15 residues long. This CDR3 reads CSARSTGQVGYEQYF. The CDR3 nucleotides are TGCAGTGCTAGATCTACCGGACAGGTTGGTTACGAGCAGTACTTC.

J is TRBJ2-3 and V is TRBV30; either TRBD1 or TRBD2 may fit D (6 bases each). The CDR3 runs 11 residues. Trimming pared 5 bases from V and 10 bases from J, leaving 13 bases between. Germline V lookup: CDR1 GTSNPN, CDR2 SVGIG (reference sequence). In DNA form, the CDR3 reads TGTGCCTGGCTGACAGGAGGGTCGCAGTATTTT. It translates to CAWLTGGSQYF.

The chain carries TRBV14 and TRBJ2-3, with no clear D. V lost 2 bases and J lost 4, with 7 bases in between. The germline gives CDR1 SGHDN, CDR2 FVKESK. CDR3 length equals 13 residues. This CDR3 is CASSQRPADTQYF. The CDR3 DNA is TGTGCCAGCAGCCAACGTCCCGCAGATACGCAGTATTTT.

In its sample, this clonotype was seen a few times. The chain uses TRBV4-3 and TRBJ1-6; 7 bases are a match to TRBD1. Germline V CDR1 and CDR2: LGHNA, YSLEER. V was clipped by 0 bases and J by 8 bases; unmatched bases: 13. CDR3 length: 18 amino acids. DNA for the CDR3: TGCGCCAGCAGCCAAGATGGCGCAGGCCTCCAGGGGGATTCACCCCTCCACTTT. It translates to CASSQDGAGLQGDSPLHF.

This clonotype was observed at least ten times. The V and J genes are TRBV27 and TRBJ2-7, with no clear D. The V gene's germline CDR1 is MNHEY and CDR2 SMNVEV (reference sequence). V gave up 5 bases and J gave up 5 bases, with 19 bases separating them. There are 15 residues in the CDR3. CDR3 nucleotide sequence: TGTGCCAGCAGTCCCCCGGGCCGCCTCGGCGACGAGCAGTACTTC. Translation: CASSPPGRLGDEQYF.

The chain recombines TRBV6-1 with TRBJ2-7; D is uncertain. Trimming removed 5 bases at V and 5 bases at J, with 10 bases between. This CDR3 has 12 amino acids. Germline V gene data show CDR1 as MNHNS and CDR2 as SASEGT. CDR3: CASSQSGHEQYF. The CDR3 DNA sequence: TGTGCCAGCAGTCAGTCGGGCCACGAGCAGTACTTC.

This clonotype was seen at least ten times. The chain couples TRBV7-8 to TRBJ2-3; D tentatively fits TRBD1 or TRBD2 (5 bases each). V lost 4 bases and J lost 2, with 22 bases in between. The germline gives CDR1 SGHVS, CDR2 FQNEAQ. This CDR3 contains 18 residues. The DNA for the CDR3 is TGTGCCAGCAGCTCACCCCTAACCGGGACGGAGAACACAGATACGCAGTATTTT. Its translation is CASSSPLTGTENTDTQYF.

This clonotype has only a few counts. V and J are TRBV13 and TRBJ2-7; no reliable D call. Trimming took off 1 base at V and 5 bases at J, with 9 bases between the two ends. This CDR3 has 13 residues. Germline CDR1 and CDR2: PRHDT and FYEKMQ (reference sequence). Here the CDR3 reads CASSLDSMDEQYF. Written as DNA, the CDR3 is TGTGCCAGCAGCTTAGACAGTATGGACGAGCAGTACTTC.

The chain recombines TRBV12-3 or TRBV12-4 with TRBJ1-1; 10 bases match TRBD1. The ends lost 6 bases at V and 8 bases at J; junction bases unmatched: 21. The CDR3 has 18 amino acids. The CDR3 here is CASSEPGTGVSSVREAFF. DNA for the CDR3: TGTGCCAGCAGCGAACCCGGGACAGGGGTGAGTTCTGTACGGGAAGCTTTCTTT.

This clonotype was counted many times. This chain joins TRBV20-1 and TRBJ2-2; D gene uncertain. The germline CDR1 and CDR2 sequences are DFQATT and SNEGSKA (reference sequence). This CDR3 region has 13 residues. The germline V and J ends were trimmed by 5 bases and 5 bases, with 12 bases remaining between them. CDR3 amino acids: CSASNFGTGELFF. The CDR3 bases are TGCAGTGCTTCTAATTTCGGGACCGGGGAGCTGTTTTTT.

Many counts were recorded for this clonotype. The genes are TRBV10-3 and TRBJ2-2; D gene unclear. This CDR3 is 12 amino acids long. The germline V gene has CDR1 ENHRY and CDR2 SYGVKD. Trimming stripped 4 bases from V and 4 bases from J, with 4 bases between. The CDR3 bases are TGTGCCATCAGTGGCAGCACCGGGGAGCTGTTTTTT. Amino acid sequence: CAISGSTGELFF.

The sample holds many counts of this clonotype. The rearrangement joins TRBV9 to TRBJ2-2; D remains unclear. The CDR3 has 14 residues. V was pared by 0 bases and J by 6 bases, with 9 bases between. Germline lookup yields CDR1 SGDLS and CDR2 YYNGEE. The CDR3, as DNA: TGTGCCAGCAGCGTAGTAGACCCCCCCGGGGAGCTGTTTTTT. Translation gives CASSVVDPPGELFF.

This clonotype was found a few times. The chain's CDR3 is CATRLGGSQYF. The DNA of the CDR3 is TGTGCCACCCGCCTTGGGGGCTCGCAGTATTTT. The chain couples TRBV12-3 or TRBV12-4 to TRBJ2-3; perhaps TRBD1 as D (6 bases). This CDR3 spans 11 amino acids. Trimming stripped 10 bases from V and 10 bases from J, with 15 bases between.

The chain is built from TRBV20-1 and TRBJ2-7; 10 bases match TRBD2. The CDR3 consists of 13 residues. The trim removed 3 bases at V and 6 bases at J, leaving 5 bases unmatched. The germline V gene has CDR1 DFQATT and CDR2 SNEGSKA (reference sequence). The CDR3 sequence is CSARDSGGFEQYF. In nucleotides, the CDR3 is TGCAGTGCTAGGGATAGCGGGGGGTTCGAGCAGTACTTC.

The V and J genes are TRBV11-2 and TRBJ2-1; D uncertain. This CDR3 has 12 amino acids. Trimming removed 1 base at V and 16 bases at J, with 14 bases between. Germline CDR1 is SGHAT and CDR2 is FQNNGV. The CDR3 sequence: CASSLGWEAVFF. CDR3 nucleotide sequence: TGTGCCAGCAGCTTAGGCTGGGAAGCTGTATTCTTC. Together with reference TRBV11-2 and TRBJ2-1, the CDR3 gives the full variable domain: EAGVAQSPRYKIIEKRQSVAFWCNPISGHATLYWYQQILGQGPKLLIQFQNNGVVDDSQLPKDRFSAERLKGVDSTLKIQPAKLEDSAVYLCASSLGWEAVFFGPGTRLTVL.

In this sample, this clonotype turned up many times. The chain is built from TRBV19 and TRBJ2-7; 8 nucleotides line up with TRBD1. Trimming at V came to 5 bases and at J to 3 bases, leaving 9 bases not matched to a gene. Germline V gene sequence: CDR1 LNHDA, CDR2 SQIVND (reference sequence). The CDR3 loop spans 15 amino acids. CDR3 nucleotides: TGTGCCAGTAGTCAAGGACAGGGTATAATCTACGAGCAGTACTTC. Protein product: CASSQGQGIIYEQYF.

The chain links TRBV29-1 to TRBJ2-3, with D uncertain. CDR1 is SQVTM, CDR2 ANQGSEA, per germline. V lost 8 bases, J lost 5 bases, and 11 bases lay in between. The CDR3 has 11 amino acids. Written as DNA, the CDR3 is TGCAGCTTCCCTGCGAGAGATACGCAGTATTTT. This codes for CSFPARDTQYF.